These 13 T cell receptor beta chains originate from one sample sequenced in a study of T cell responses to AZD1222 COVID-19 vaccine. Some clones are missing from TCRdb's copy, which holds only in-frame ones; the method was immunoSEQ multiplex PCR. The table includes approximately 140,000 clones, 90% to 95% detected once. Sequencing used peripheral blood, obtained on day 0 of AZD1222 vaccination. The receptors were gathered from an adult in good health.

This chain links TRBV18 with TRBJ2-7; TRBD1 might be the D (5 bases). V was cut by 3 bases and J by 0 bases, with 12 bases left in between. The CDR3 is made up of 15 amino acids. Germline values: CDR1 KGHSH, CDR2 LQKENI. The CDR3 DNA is TGTGCCAGCTCACCGGGCCAGGGTCACTCCTACGAGCAGTACTTC. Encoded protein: CASSPGQGHSYEQYF.

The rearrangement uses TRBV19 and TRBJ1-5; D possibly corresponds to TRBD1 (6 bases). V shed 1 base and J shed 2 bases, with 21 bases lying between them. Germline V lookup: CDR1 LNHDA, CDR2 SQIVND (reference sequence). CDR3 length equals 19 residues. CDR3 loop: CASSIGSGMGGYRNQPQHF. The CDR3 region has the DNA TGTGCCAGTAGTATAGGCTCTGGGATGGGGGGCTATCGCAATCAGCCCCAGCATTTT. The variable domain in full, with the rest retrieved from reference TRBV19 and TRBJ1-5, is DGGITQSPKYLFRKEGQNVTLSCEQNLNHDAMYWYRQDPGQGLRLIYYSQIVNDFQKGDIAEGYSVSREKKESFPLTVTSAQKNPTAFYLCASSIGSGMGGYRNQPQHFGDGTRLSIL.

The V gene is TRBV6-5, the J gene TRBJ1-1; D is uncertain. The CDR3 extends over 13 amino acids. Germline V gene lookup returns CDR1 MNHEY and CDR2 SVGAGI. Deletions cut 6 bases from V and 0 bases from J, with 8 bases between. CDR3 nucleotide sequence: TGTGCCAGCAGAACCCCCATGAACACTGAAGCTTTCTTT. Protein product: CASRTPMNTEAFF.

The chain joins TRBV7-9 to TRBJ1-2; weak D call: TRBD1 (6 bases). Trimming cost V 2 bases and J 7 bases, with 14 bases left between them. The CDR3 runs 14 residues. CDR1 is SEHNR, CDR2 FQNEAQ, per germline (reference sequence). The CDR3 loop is CASSLIQGRFGYTF. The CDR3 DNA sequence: TGTGCCAGCAGCTTAATCCAGGGGAGGTTTGGCTACACCTTC.

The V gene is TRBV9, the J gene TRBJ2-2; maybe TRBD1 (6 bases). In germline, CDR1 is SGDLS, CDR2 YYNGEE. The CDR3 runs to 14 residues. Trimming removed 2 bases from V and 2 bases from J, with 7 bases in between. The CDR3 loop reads CASSVDSNTGELFF. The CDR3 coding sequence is TGTGCCAGCAGCGTGGACAGTAACACCGGGGAGCTGTTTTTT.

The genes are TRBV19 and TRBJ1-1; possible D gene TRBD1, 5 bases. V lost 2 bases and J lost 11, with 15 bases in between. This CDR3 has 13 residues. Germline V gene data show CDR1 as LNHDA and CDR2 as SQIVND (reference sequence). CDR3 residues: CASSISRDFHAFF. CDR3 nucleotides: TGTGCCAGTAGTATATCAAGGGACTTCCACGCTTTCTTT.

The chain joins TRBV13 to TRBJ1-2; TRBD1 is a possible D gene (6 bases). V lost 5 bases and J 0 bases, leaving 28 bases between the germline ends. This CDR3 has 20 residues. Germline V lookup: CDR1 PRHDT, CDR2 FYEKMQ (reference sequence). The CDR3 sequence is CASSPRGAGTSPPSNYGYTF. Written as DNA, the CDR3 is TGTGCCAGCAGCCCCAGGGGAGCAGGTACCTCCCCCCCCTCTAACTATGGCTACACCTTC.

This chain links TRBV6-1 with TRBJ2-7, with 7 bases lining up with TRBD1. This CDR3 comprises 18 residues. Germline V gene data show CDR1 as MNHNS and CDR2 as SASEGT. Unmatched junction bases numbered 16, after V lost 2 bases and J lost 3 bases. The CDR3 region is CASSERGGAVGGGYEQYF. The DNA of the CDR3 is TGTGCCAGCAGTGAACGAGGGGGCGCGGTCGGAGGAGGCTACGAGCAGTACTTC.

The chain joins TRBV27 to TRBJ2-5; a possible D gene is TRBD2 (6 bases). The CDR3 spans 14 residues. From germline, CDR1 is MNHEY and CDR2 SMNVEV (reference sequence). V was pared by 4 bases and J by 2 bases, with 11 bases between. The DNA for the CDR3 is TGTGCCAGCAGTTCCCTGGGGGGACAAGAGACCCAGTACTTC. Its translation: CASSSLGGQETQYF.

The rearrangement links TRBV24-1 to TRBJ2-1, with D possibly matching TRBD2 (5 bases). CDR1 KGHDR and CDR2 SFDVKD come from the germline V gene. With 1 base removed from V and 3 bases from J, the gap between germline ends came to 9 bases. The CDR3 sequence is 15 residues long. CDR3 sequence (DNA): TGTGCCACCAGTGATTTTGGCAGCGGCTACAATGAGCAGTTCTTC. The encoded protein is CATSDFGSGYNEQFF.

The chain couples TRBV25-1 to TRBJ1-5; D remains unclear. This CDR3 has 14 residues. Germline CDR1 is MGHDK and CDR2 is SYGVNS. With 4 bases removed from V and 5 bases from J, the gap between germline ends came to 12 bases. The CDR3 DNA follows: TGTGCCAGCAGTGTATATCAGAACTATCAGCCCCAGCATTTT. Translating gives CASSVYQNYQPQHF.

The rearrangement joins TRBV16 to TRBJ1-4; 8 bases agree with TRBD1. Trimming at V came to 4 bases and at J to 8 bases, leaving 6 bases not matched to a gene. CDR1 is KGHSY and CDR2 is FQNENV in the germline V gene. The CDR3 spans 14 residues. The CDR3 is CASSPHRGVEKLFF. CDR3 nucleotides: TGTGCCAGCAGCCCCCACAGGGGGGTGGAAAAACTGTTTTTT.

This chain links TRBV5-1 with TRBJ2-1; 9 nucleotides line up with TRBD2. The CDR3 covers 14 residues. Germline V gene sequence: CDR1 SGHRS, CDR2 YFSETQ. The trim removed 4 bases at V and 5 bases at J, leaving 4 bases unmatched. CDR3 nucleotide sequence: TGCGCCAGCAGCAAAGCGGGAGGCCACAATGAGCAGTTCTTC. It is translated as CASSKAGGHNEQFF.